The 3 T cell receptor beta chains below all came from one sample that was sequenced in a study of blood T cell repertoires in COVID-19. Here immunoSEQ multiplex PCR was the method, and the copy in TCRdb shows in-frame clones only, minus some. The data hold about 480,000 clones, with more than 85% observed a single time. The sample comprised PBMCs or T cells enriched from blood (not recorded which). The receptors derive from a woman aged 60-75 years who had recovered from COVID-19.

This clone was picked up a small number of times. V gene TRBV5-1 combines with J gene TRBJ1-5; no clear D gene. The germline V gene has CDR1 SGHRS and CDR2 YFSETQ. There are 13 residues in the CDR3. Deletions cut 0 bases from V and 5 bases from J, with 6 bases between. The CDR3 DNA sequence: TGCGCCAGCAGCTTGGGCCTAGATCAGCCCCAGCATTTT. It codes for CASSLGLDQPQHF.

CDR3 bases: TGCAGCGTTGGGGGCGCTAGCTCCTACAATGAGCAGTTCTTC. The encoded protein is CSVGGASSYNEQFF. The V call is TRBV29-1, the J call TRBJ2-1; D is possibly TRBD1 (5 bases). The CDR3 runs 14 residues. CDR1 and CDR2 (germline): SQVTM, ANQGSEA. Trimming stripped 4 bases from V and 0 bases from J, with 10 bases between.

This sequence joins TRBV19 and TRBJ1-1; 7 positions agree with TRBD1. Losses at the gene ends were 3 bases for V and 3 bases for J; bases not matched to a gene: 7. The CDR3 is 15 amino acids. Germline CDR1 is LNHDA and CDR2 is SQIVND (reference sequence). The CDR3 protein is CASSIGGTADTEAFF. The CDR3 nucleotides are TGTGCCAGTAGTATCGGCGGGACAGCAGACACTGAAGCTTTCTTT.